These 3 T cell receptor beta chains were sequenced from one sample in a study of T-cell reconstitution after alpha-beta-depleted transplantation in children. Researchers prepared the TCRbeta library using unique molecular identifiers, the study reports. TCRdb re-derived calls from the PCR reads in MiXCR, one entry per CDR3 protein. The sample contains about 400,000 distinct CDR3 sequences, about 16% of which appear only once. Sequenced here: PBMCs, mostly from graft donor cells, sampled 360 days after TCRalphabeta/CD19-depleted stem cell transplant. The receptors derive from a boy younger than two who had a stem cell transplant for Wiskott-Aldrich syndrome, so the T cells may come from the graft donor.

This clonotype showed up just a few times. The chain employs TRBV5-1 and TRBJ2-1; TRBD1 agrees at 10 bases. V shed 2 bases and J 7 bases; nucleotides not matched to a gene: 9. This CDR3 contains 16 residues. Germline lookup yields CDR1 SGHRS and CDR2 YFSETQ. CDR3 region: CASSFTGTGVKNEQFF. CDR3 nucleotides: TGCGCCAGCAGCTTCACCGGGACAGGGGTCAAAAATGAGCAGTTCTTC. Full variable domain (missing parts from reference TRBV5-1 and TRBJ2-1): KAGVTQTPRYLIKTRGQQVTLSCSPISGHRSVSWYQQTPGQGLQFLFEYFSETQRNKGNFPGRFSGRQFSNSRSEMNVSTLELGDSALYLCASSFTGTGVKNEQFFGPGTRLTVL.

This clonotype was seen more than once but under ten times. In DNA, the CDR3 is TGTGCCACCAGCAGAGATGCTAGGGCCACTGATACGCAGTATTTT. Protein sequence: CATSRDARATDTQYF. This chain connects TRBV15 to TRBJ2-3; D gene uncertain. The germline CDR1 and CDR2 sequences are LNHNV and YYDKDF (reference sequence). CDR3 length: 15 residues. V dropped 0 bases and J dropped 6 bases, with 13 bases sitting between them.

The genes are TRBV7-2 and TRBJ2-3; D call uncertain. CDR3 size: 16 residues. Germline-derived CDR1 and CDR2 are SGHTA and FQGNSA. V was pared by 0 bases and J by 0 bases, with 10 bases between. The CDR3, as DNA: TGTGCCAGCAGCTTAGCGGTCGGCTCTAGCACAGATACGCAGTATTTT. This encodes CASSLAVGSSTDTQYF.